This T cell receptor beta chain was captured in a study of T-cell reconstitution after alpha-beta-depleted transplantation in children. Broader study findings: A year had passed since transplant, and T-cell counts and diversity by then came mostly from newly produced T cells.

This CDR3 contains 15 residues. Germline V gene data show CDR1 as SGHRS and CDR2 as YFSETQ. A remark on this clonotype: Its antigen is not known. Sequence at one end of the junction differs from germline and may be a read error.

Construction of the TCRbeta library involved unique molecular identifiers. TCRdb reprocessed the PCR reads via MiXCR and lists one record per CDR3 protein. The sample has 900,000 or so distinct CDR3 sequences; around 17% are singletons. The TCR sequence derives from a male patient between 10 and 17 years old who had a stem cell transplant for acute lymphoblastic leukemia, so the T cells may come from the graft donor. The sample was PBMCs, mostly from graft donor cells, taken 360 days after TCRalphabeta/CD19-depleted stem cell transplant. The chain has TRBV5-1 and TRBJ2-7, with 11 bases aligning to TRBD2. The CDR3 coding sequence is TGCGCCAGCAGCTCGGGACTAGCGGCACTTAACGAGCAATACTTC. Protein product: CASSSGLAALNEQYF.